This T cell receptor beta chain comes out of a study of blood T cells in healthy people across ages. There are 15 residues in the CDR3. With 5 bases removed from V and 7 bases from J, the gap between germline ends came to 18 bases. Germline lookup yields CDR1 SGHRS and CDR2 YFSETQ. The use of a sample-barcoded 5' primer and a J-beta primer mix characterized a second PCR of roughly 6 to 11 cycles. Each sample yielded at least 3 million CDR3-containing paired-end reads. TCRdb reanalysed the 5' RACE reads using MiXCR and keeps one entry per CDR3 protein. The sample holds about 1.4 million distinct CDR3 sequences; around 55% are singletons and the top ten take roughly 7%. Healthy Caucasian individuals from Russia aged roughly 6 to 95 were enrolled as donors. At least 6 million PBMCs were isolated per sample. General study results and limits: Naive and antigen-experienced cells were not separated, limiting conclusive comparison.

On this clonotype itself: Its antigen is as yet unknown.

Material for sequencing was blood. The rearrangement links TRBV5-1 to TRBJ1-4; D uncertain. This TCR was recovered from a man aged 18 to 30 in good health. DNA for the CDR3: TGCGCCAGCAGATTAAACCTCCTTGGAGGTGAAAAACTGTTTTTT. Its protein product is CASRLNLLGGEKLFF.